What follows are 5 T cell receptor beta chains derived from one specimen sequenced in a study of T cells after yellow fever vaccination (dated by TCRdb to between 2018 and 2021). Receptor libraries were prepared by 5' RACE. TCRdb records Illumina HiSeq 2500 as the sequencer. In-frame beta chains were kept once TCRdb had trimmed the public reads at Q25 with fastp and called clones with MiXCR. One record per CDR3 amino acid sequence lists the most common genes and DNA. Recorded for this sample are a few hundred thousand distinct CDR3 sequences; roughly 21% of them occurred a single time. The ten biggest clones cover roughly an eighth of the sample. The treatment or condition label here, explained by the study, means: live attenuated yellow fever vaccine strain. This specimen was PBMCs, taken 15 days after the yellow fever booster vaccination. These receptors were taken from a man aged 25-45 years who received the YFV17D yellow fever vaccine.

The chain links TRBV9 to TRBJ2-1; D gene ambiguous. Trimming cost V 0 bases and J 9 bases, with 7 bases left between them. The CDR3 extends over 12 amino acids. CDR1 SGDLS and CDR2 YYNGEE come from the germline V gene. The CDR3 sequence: CASSVGRSEQFF. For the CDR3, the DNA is TGTGCCAGCAGCGTAGGAAGAAGTGAGCAGTTCTTC.

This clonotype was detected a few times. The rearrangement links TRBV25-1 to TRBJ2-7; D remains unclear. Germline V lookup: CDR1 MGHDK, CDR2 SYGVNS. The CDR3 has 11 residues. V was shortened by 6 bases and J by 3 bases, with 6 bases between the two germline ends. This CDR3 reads CASSNLYEQYF. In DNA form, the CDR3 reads TGTGCCAGCAGCAACCTCTACGAGCAGTACTTC.

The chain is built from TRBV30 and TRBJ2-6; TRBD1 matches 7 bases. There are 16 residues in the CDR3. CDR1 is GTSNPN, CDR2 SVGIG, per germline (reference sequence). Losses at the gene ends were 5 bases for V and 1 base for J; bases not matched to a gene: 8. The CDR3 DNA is TGTGCCTGGGCGACAGGGATAATTTCTGGGGCCAACGTCCTGACTTTC. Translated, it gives CAWATGIISGANVLTF.

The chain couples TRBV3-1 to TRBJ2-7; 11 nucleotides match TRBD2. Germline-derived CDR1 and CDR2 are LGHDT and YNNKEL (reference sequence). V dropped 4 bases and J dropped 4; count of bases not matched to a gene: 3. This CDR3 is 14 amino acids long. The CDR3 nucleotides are TGTGCCAGCAGCCGACTAGCGGGATTATACGAGCAGTACTTC. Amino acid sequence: CASSRLAGLYEQYF.

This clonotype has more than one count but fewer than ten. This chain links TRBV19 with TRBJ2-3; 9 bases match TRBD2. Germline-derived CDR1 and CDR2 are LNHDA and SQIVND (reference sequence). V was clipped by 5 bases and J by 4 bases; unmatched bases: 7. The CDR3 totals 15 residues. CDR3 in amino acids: CASSWTSEMADTQYF. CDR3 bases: TGTGCCAGTAGTTGGACTAGCGAGATGGCAGATACGCAGTATTTT.